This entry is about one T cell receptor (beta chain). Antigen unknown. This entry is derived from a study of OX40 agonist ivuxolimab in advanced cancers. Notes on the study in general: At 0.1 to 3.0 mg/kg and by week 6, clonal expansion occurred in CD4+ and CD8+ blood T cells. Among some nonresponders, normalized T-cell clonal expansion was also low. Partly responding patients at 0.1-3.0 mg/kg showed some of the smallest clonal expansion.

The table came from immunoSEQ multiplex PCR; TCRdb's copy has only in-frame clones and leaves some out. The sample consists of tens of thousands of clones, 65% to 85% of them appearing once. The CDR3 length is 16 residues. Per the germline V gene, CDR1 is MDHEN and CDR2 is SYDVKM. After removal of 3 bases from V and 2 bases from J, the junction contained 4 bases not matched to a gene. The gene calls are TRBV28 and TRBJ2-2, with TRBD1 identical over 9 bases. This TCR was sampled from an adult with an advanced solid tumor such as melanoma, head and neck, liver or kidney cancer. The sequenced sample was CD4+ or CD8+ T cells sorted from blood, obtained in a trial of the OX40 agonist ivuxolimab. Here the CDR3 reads CASSLVGQGNTGELFF. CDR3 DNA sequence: TGTGCCAGCAGTTTGGTGGGACAGGGAAACACCGGGGAGCTGTTTTTT.